This T cell receptor (beta chain) was retrieved from a study of blood T cell repertoires in COVID-19. The overall study: Acute and convalescent COVID-19 specimens originated in the United States, Italy and Spain. PBMCs, B-cell-depleted T cells, or T cells were the source of the cDNA or gDNA that made up the material.

Original analysis: Amplifying reference gene primers gave estimates of nucleated cell counts. Clones were sequenced by immunoSEQ multiplex PCR, and TCRdb holds only the in-frame ones, with some missing. That table gives V, J and clone size, and the DNA gave D and trimming. This table holds tens of thousands of clones, around 86% found once. The V end was cut by 0 bases, the J end by 5 bases, with 11 bases between. The germline V gene encodes CDR1 GTSNPN and CDR2 SVGIG (reference sequence). This CDR3 has 14 residues. V gene TRBV30 combines with J gene TRBJ2-1; a possible D gene is TRBD1 (5 bases). The sample was peripheral blood. The sequence came from a man in his sixties with active or convalescent COVID-19. The CDR3: CAWSVGLFDNEQFF. CDR3 in DNA: TGTGCCTGGAGTGTGGGGCTATTCGACAATGAGCAGTTCTTC.